The clone carrying this T cell receptor (beta chain) was picked up a small number of times. The data derive from a study of regulatory T cells in long-lasting Graves disease. This CDR3 is built from 12 residues. The germline gives CDR1 SQVTM, CDR2 ANQGSEA. The ends were cut back, 6 bases at V and 4 bases at J, with 12 bases in the middle. Assembly of TCR beta libraries relied on iRepertoire HTBI primers together with Arm-PCR of CDR3 regions. TCRdb ran MiXCR on the multiplex PCR reads and lists one entry per CDR3 protein. The sample holds about 620,000 distinct CDR3 sequences, around 15% seen once. Sample time point: newly diagnosed GD, antithyroid drugs for less than 3 months. Preparation of the TCR library used RNA extracted from PBMCs. The same sample was also used in a study of T cells in Graves' hyperthyroidism and ophthalmopathy. This second study notes: Expanded thyroid clonotypes (above 0.001) were mostly also found in blood.

The chain is built from TRBV29-1 and TRBJ2-5, with a tentative D call TRBD2 (5 bases). The clonotype originates from a young woman with Graves disease. Sequencing was performed on peripheral blood mononuclear cells (PBMCs), taken at new diagnosis, from a patient treated with antithyroid drugs. The CDR3 spells CSVVPGGETQYF. Here the CDR3 DNA reads TGCAGCGTCGTACCTGGAGGAGAGACCCAGTACTTC.